This TCR beta chain was recorded in a study of T cell changes during pregnancy in multiple sclerosis. Assay: immunoSEQ multiplex PCR; the TCRdb copy retains only in-frame clones and omits some. The repertoire holds 55,000 to 65,000 clones, with 94% as singletons. The CDR3 contains 15 residues. Germline values: CDR1 MNHNS, CDR2 SASEGT. The V end lost 5 bases, the J end lost 5 bases, and 19 bases lay between the germline ends. The receptor's source is a female donor with multiple sclerosis, enrolled in a pregnancy study. The chain carries TRBV6-1 and TRBJ2-7, with D maybe TRBD2 (6 bases). Sequences were derived from CD8+ T cells from peripheral blood mononuclear cells, sampled in the third trimester of pregnancy. The CDR3 here is CASSSLAGSLNEQYF. CDR3 sequence (DNA): TGTGCCAGCAGTTCCCTCGCCGGGAGTCTCAACGAGCAGTACTTC.